What follows is one TCR beta chain and its context. In the original workflow: Estimation of nucleated cell counts relied on the amplification of reference gene primers. TCRdb keeps only in-frame clones here, not all; method: immunoSEQ multiplex PCR. The V and J calls and clone size are taken from that table; D and trimming were inferred from the DNA. The table has more than 250,000 clones, 75% to 90% seen once; the top ten hold 7.5% to 9%. This entry belongs to a study of blood T cell repertoires in COVID-19. Across the study: There were acute and convalescent COVID-19 samples, and they came from the United States, Italy and Spain. The analysed material was cDNA or gDNA that came from T cells, B-cell-depleted T cells, or PBMCs.

V dropped 3 bases and J dropped 4 bases, with 15 bases sitting between them. The CDR3 length is 15 residues. Germline CDR1 reads MGHDK; CDR2 reads SYGVNS. The receptor was isolated from a human donor in a cohort sampled during active COVID-19. Specimen: peripheral blood. The chain employs TRBV25-1 and TRBJ1-2; tentatively, D is TRBD1 (5 bases). The CDR3 spells CASSDSARATYGYTF. The CDR3 DNA is TGTGCCAGCAGTGATTCTGCCAGGGCAACCTATGGCTACACCTTC.